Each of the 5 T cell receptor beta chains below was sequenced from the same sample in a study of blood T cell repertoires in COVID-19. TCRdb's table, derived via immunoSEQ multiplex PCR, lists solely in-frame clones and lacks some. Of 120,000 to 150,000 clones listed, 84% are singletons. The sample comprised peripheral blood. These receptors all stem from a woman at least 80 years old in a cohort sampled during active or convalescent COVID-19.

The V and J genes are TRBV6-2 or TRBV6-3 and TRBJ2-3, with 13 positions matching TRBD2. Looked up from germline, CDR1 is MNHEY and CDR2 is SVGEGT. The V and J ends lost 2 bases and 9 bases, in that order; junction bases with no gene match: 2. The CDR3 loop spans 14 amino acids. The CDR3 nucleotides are TGTGCCAGCAGTTACCCGGGACTAGCGGGAACGCAGTATTTT. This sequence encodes CASSYPGLAGTQYF.

Here the CDR3 reads CASSVSAGSPGELFF. As DNA, the CDR3 is TGTGCCAGCAGCGTCTCCGCGGGCTCTCCCGGGGAGCTGTTTTTT. V gene TRBV9 combines with J gene TRBJ2-2; weak D call: TRBD2 (5 bases). The germline V and J ends were trimmed by 2 bases and 6 bases, with 14 bases remaining between them. The germline gives CDR1 SGDLS, CDR2 YYNGEE. CDR3 size: 15 residues.

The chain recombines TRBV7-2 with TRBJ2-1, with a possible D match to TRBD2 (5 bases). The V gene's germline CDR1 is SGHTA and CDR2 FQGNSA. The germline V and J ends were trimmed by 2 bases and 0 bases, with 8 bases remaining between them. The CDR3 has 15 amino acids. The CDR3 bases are TGTGCCAGCAGCTTACGAGGGAGCTCCTACAATGAGCAGTTCTTC. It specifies CASSLRGSSYNEQFF.

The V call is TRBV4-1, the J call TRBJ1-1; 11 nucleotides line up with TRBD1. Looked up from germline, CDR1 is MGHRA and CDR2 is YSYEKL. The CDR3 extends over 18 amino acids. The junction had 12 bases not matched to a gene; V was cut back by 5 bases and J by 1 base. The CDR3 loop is CASSLASGQGDWNTEAFF. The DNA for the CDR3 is TGCGCCAGCAGCTTAGCCTCGGGACAGGGGGATTGGAACACTGAAGCTTTCTTT.

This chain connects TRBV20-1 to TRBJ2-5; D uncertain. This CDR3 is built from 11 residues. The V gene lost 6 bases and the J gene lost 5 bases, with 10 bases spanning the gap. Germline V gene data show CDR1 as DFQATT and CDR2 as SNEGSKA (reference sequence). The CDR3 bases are TGCAGTGCCAGAAGCGTGGAGACCCAGTACTTC. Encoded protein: CSARSVETQYF.